The present T cell receptor (beta chain) was sequenced within a study of identifying expanded T cells in peripheral blood. Germline V gene lookup returns CDR1 MNHEY and CDR2 SVGAGI. The CDR3 runs 13 residues. Trimming at V came to 10 bases and at J to 2 bases, leaving 7 bases not matched to a gene. As for this clone: Its antigen is unidentified.

Collection occurred without any documented infections or immune events in donors. Study results and limitations: Approximately 1.1 clones differed between technical replicates, versus 16.4 and 19 over time. Across healthy donors, higher total template counts meant significantly greater roughly 2-week count variance.

Sequenced by immunoSEQ multiplex PCR; TCRdb stores in-frame clones only, minus some. In the table there are tens of thousands of clones, nearly 90% of which are singletons. The source is a person between 18 and 70 years old in good health. The chain uses TRBV6-5 and TRBJ2-7, with 8 bases that match TRBD2. Sequenced: blood. The CDR3 region is CATRTGGAYEQYF. DNA for the CDR3: TGTGCCACCCGGACGGGGGGGGCCTACGAGCAGTACTTC.